This T cell receptor (beta chain) was profiled in a study of PD-1 blockade in mismatch repair-deficient tumors. About the study: All were previously treated, progressing patients with around 12 mismatch repair-deficient cancer types.

The CDR3 consists of 15 residues. V was pared by 6 bases and J by 6 bases, with 13 bases of the junction left unmatched. In germline, CDR1 is MNHEY, CDR2 SMNVEV (reference sequence). A note on this clone: The antigen is not known.

Using immunoSEQ multiplex PCR, the repertoire was profiled, and TCRdb retains in-frame clones only, with some absent. There are about 40,000 clones in the sample; roughly three quarters occur only once, and 22% lies in the top ten. The study, taken as a whole, reports: Tumor-resident clones, often undetectable pretreatment in blood, expanded then contracted after pembrolizumab.

PCR or immunohistochemistry showed mismatch repair deficiency in every enrolled patient. Three pembrolizumab responders had their TCRs sequenced. This sequence originates from an adult with mismatch repair-deficient cancer. This sample comprised peripheral blood, obtained 4 weeks after starting pembrolizumab. The V and J genes are TRBV27 and TRBJ2-7, with TRBD2 matching over 8 bases. In DNA, the CDR3 is TGTGCCAGCAGAGCTACGGGACTAGAAGGTTTCGAGCAGTACTTC. Encoded protein: CASRATGLEGFEQYF.